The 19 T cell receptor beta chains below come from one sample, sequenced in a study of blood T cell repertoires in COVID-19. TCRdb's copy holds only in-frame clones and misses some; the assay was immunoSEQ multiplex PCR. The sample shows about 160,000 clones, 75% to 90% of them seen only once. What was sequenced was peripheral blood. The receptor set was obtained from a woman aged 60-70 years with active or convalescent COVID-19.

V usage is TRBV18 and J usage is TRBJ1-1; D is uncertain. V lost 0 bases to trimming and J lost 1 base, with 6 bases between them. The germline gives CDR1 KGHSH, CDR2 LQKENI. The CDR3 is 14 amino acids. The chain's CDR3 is CASSPPAANTEAFF. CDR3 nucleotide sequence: TGTGCCAGCTCACCACCGGCGGCGAACACTGAAGCTTTCTTT.

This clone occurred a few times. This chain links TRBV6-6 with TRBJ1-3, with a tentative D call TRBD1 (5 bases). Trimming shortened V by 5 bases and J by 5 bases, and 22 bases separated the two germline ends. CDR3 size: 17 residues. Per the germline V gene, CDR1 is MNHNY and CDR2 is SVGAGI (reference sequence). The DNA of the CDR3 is TGTGCCAGCAGTCCCTTATCCCGCGGCGGGGGAAGAAACACCATATATTTT. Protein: CASSPLSRGGGRNTIYF.

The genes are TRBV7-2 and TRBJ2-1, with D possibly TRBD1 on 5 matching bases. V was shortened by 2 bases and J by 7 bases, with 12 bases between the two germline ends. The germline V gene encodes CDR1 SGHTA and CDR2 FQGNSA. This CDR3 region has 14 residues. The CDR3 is CASSLIGVRNEQFF. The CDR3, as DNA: TGTGCCAGCAGCTTAATAGGGGTTAGGAATGAGCAGTTCTTC.

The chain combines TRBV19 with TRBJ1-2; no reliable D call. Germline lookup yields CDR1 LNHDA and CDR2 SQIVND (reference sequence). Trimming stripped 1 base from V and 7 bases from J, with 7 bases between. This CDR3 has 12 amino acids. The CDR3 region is CASSIGVSGYTF. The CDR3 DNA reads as TGTGCCAGTAGTATAGGAGTAAGTGGCTACACCTTC.

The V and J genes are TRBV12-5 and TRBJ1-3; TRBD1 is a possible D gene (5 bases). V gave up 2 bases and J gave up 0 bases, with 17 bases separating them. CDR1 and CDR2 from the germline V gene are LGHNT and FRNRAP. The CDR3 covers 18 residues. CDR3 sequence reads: CASGLPRAITVSGNTIYF. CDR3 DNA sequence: TGTGCTAGTGGTTTGCCCAGGGCCATAACCGTCTCTGGAAACACCATATATTTT.

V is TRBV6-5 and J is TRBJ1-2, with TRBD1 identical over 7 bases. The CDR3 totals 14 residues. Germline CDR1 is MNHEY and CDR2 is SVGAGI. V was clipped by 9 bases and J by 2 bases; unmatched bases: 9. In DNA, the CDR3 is TGTGCCAGTAATCCGACAGGGAGGAACTATGGCTACACCTTC. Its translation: CASNPTGRNYGYTF.

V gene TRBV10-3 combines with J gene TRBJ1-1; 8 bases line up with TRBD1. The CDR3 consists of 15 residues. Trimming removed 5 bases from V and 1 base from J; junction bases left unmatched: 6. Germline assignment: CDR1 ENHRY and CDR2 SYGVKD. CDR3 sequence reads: CAISQQGQGNTEAFF. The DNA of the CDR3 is TGTGCCATCAGTCAACAAGGACAGGGGAACACTGAAGCTTTCTTT.

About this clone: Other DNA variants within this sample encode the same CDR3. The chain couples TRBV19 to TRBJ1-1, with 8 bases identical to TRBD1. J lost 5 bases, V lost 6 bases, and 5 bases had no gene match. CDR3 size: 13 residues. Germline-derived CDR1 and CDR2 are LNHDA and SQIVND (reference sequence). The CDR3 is CASRGTGGTEAFF. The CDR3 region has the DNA TGTGCCAGTAGAGGGACAGGTGGGACTGAAGCTTTCTTT.

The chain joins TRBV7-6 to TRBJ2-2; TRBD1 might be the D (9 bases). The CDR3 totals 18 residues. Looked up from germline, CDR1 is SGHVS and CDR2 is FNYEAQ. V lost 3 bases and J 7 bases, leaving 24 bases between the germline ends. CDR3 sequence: CASSFGGDRVPGGGELFF. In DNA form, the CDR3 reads TGTGCCAGCAGCTTCGGGGGGGACAGGGTACCCGGTGGCGGGGAGCTGTTTTTT.

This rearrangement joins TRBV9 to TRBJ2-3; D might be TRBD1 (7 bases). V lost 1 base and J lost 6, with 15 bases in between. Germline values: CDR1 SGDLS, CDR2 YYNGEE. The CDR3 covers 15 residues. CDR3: CASSVRRTGGDTQYF. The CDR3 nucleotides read TGTGCCAGCAGCGTAAGGAGGACAGGAGGGGATACGCAGTATTTT.

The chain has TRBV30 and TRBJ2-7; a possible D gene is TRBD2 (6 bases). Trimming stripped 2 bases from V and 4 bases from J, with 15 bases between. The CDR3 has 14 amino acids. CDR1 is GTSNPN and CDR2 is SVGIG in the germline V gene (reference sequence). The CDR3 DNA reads TGTGCCTGGAGTAGCACCCCCGCGGGATACGAGCAGTACTTC. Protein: CAWSSTPAGYEQYF. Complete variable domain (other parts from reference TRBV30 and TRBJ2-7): SQTIHQWPATLVQPVGSPLSLECTVEGTSNPNLYWYRQAAGRGLQLLFYSVGIGQISSEVPQNLSASRPQDRQFILSSKKLLLSDSGFYLCAWSSTPAGYEQYFGPGTRLTVT.

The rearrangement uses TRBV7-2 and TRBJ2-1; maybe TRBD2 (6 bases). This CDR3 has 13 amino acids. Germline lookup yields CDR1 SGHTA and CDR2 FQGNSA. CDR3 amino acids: CVGQDYGYNEQFF. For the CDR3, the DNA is TGTGTCGGGCAGGACTATGGCTACAATGAGCAGTTCTTC.

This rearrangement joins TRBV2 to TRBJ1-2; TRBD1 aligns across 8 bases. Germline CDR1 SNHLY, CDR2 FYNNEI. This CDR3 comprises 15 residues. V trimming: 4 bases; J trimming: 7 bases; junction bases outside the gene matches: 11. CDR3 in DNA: TGTGCCAGCAGTGGTGGACAGGGTGGCTTCGGTGGCTACACCTTC. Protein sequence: CASSGGQGGFGGYTF. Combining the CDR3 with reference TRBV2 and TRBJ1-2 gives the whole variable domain EPEVTQTPSHQVTQMGQEVILRCVPISNHLYFYWYRQILGQKVEFLVSFYNNEISEKSEIFDDQFSVERPDGSNFTLKIRSTKLEDSAMYFCASSGGQGGFGGYTFGSGTRLTVV.

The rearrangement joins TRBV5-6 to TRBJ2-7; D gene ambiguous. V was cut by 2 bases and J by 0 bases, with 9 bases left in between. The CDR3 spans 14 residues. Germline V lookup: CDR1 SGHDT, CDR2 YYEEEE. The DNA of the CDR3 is TGTGCCAGCAGCTTCCCGGAGAGCTCCTACGAGCAGTACTTC. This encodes CASSFPESSYEQYF.

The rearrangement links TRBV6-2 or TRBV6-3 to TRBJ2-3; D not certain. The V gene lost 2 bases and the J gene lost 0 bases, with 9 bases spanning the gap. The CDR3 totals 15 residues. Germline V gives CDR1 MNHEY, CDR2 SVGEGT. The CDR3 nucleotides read TGTGCCAGCAGTTACGACAAATCTAGCACAGATACGCAGTATTTT. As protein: CASSYDKSSTDTQYF.

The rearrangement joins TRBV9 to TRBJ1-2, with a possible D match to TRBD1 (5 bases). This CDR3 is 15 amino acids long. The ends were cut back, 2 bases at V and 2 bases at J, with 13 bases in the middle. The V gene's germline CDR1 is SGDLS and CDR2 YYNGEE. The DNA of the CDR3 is TGTGCCAGCAGCGTCCAACAGACAGCCAACTATGGCTACACCTTC. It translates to CASSVQQTANYGYTF.

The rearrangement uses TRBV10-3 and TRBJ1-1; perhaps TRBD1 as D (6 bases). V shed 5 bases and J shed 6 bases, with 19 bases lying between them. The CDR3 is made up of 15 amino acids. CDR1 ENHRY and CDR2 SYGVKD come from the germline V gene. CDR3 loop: CAISQLLGARAEAFF. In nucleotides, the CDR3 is TGTGCCATCAGTCAACTCTTGGGGGCTAGGGCTGAAGCTTTCTTT.

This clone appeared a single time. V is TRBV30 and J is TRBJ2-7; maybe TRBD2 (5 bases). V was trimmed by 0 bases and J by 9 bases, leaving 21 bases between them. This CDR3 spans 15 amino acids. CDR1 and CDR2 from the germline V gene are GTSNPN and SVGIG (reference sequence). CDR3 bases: TGTGCCTGGAGTGTAGGGAGTCTAACCCTCTGGGGGCAGTACTTC. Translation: CAWSVGSLTLWGQYF. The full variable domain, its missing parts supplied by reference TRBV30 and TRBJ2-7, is SQTIHQWPATLVQPVGSPLSLECTVEGTSNPNLYWYRQAAGRGLQLLFYSVGIGQISSEVPQNLSASRPQDRQFILSSKKLLLSDSGFYLCAWSVGSLTLWGQYFGPGTRLTVT.

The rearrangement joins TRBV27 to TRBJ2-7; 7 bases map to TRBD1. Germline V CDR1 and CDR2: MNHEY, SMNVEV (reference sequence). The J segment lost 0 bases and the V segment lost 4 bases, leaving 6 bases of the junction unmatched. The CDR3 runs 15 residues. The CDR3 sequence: CASSSTGYSSYEQYF. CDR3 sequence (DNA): TGTGCCAGCAGTTCGACAGGGTACAGCTCCTACGAGCAGTACTTC.